The source of this T cell receptor beta chain is a study of early T cells in non-severe SARS-CoV-2 infection listed by TCRdb under 2021. In the study overall: Bulk RNA from unsorted whole blood was used for TCR sequencing, so alpha and beta chains could not be paired. Broader findings and caveats from the paper: Matching against VDJdb was skewed toward anti-spike CD8 responses, likely underestimated virus-specific expansions, and missed private and CD4 specificities.

This was a case-control study nested in a cohort of healthcare workers in London, UK, who had nasopharyngeal swab PCR tests and blood samples taken every week. Between 23 and 31 March 2020, the week of the UK lockdown, healthcare workers were enrolled and then followed up weekly for as long as 16 weeks. This clonotype has ten or more counts. This receptor's antigen is unknown. Base quality data are lacking; no much larger clone is found one base away. The method behind the library was 5' RACE. TCRdb names NextSeq 500 as the instrument used. In the TCR library protocol, unique molecular identifiers were attached to individual cDNA molecules to correct for PCR bias and sequencing error. Both TCR alpha and beta chains were sequenced, and tight co-correlation was observed between alpha and beta sequence abundances in each sample. For the original study's pipeline: V gene, J gene and CDR3 annotation of TCR sequences was performed with Decombinator V4. TCRs were defined as expanded if a significant change between any two time points was detected under a Poisson model with p below 0.0001. TCR abundances were normalised to the total number of TCRs sequenced per sample and were expressed as counts per million. MAIT TCRs were defined by TRAV1-2 paired with TRAJ12, TRAJ20 or TRAJ33, and iNKT TCRs by TRAV10 paired with TRAJ18. VDJdb, accessed on 1 November 2021, was searched for TCRs annotated for CMV, EBV and SARS-CoV-2, and TCRs annotated for more than one antigen were excluded. TCRdb trimmed public reads at Q25 via fastp, called clones via MiXCR and kept in-frame beta chains. Under each unique CDR3 protein, matching rows form one entry showing the most common genes and DNA. TCRdb's processing, not the authors', yielded these V and J calls. In all, the sample holds some 97,000 distinct CDR3 sequences, and around 10% of those were seen once. The ten largest clones take up 4.7% of the sample.

Compared with germline, V lacks 7 bases and J lacks 8 bases; bases without a gene match: 16. Taken from the germline V gene (reference sequence), the CDR1 and CDR2 loops are PRHDT and FYEKMQ. Reading from cysteine to phenylalanine, the CDR3 counts 16 amino acids. CDR3 DNA only is kept here, 48 bases in frame from base 1. The chain is assembled from TRBV13 and TRBJ2-1, with 8 bases aligning to TRBD2. This sample comprised whole blood, obtained at baseline. The TCR sequence derives from an adult who was a healthcare worker with PCR-confirmed SARS-CoV-2 infection or an uninfected control (not recorded which). The DNA reads TGTGCCAGCAACTATCTTACCGGGACTAGTGTCGATGAGCAGTTCTTC. This yields the protein CASNYLTGTSVDEQFF.